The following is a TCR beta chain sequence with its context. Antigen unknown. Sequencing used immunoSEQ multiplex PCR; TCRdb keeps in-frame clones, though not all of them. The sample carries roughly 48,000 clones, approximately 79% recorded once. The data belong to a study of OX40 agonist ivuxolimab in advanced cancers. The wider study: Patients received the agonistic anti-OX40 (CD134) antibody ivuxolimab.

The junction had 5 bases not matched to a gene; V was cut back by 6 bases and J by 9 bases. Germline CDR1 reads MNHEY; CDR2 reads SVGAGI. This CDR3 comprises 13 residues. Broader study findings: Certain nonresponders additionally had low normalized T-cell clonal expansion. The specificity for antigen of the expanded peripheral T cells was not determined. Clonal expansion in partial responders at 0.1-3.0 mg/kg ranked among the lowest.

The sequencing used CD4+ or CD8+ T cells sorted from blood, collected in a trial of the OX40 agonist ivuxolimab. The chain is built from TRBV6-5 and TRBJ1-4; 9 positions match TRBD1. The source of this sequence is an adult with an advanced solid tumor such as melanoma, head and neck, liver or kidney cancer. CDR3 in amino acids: CASSRDRDQKLFF. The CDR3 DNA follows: TGTGCCAGCAGCAGGGACAGGGACCAAAAACTGTTTTTT.